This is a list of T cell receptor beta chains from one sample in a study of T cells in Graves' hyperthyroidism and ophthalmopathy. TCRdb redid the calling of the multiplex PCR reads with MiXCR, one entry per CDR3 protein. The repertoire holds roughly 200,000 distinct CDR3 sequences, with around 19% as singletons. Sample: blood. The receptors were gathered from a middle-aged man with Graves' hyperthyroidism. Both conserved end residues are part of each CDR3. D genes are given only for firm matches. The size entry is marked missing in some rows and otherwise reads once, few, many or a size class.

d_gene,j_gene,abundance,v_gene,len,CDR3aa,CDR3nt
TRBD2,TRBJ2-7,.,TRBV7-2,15,CASSSPREGTYEQYF,TGTGCCAGCAGCTCACCACGGGAGGGGACCTACGAGCAGTACTTC
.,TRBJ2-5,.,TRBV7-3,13,CASSLICQETQYF,TGTGCCAGCAGCTTGATCTGCCAAGAGACCCAGTACTTC
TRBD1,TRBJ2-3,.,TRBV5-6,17,CASSRVWTGPGTDTQYF,TGTGCCAGCAGCCGGGTATGGACAGGTCCGGGCACAGATACGCAGTATTTT
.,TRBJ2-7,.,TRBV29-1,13,CSVARDTDYEQYF,TGCAGCGTTGCTCGGGACACCGACTACGAGCAGTACTTC
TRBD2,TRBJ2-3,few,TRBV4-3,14,CASSQEWRGNTQYF,TGCGCCAGCAGCCAAGAGTGGCGGGGGAATACGCAGTATTTT
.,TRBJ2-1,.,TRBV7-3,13,CASSFRTNREQFF,TGTGCCAGCAGCTTTAGGACCAATAGGGAGCAGTTCTTC
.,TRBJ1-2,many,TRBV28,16,CASNSYGRGDGYGYTF,TGTGCCAGCAACTCATACGGACGAGGGGATGGCTATGGCTACACCTTC
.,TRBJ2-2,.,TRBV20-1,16,CSARDWARQNTGELFF,TGCAGTGCTAGAGACTGGGCTAGACAGAACACCGGGGAGCTGTTTTTT
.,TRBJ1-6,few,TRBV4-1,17,CASSQEEGSSYNSPLHF,TGCGCCAGCAGCCAAGAAGAGGGGAGCTCCTATAATTCACCCCTCCACTTT
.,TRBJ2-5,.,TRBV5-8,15,CASRWGGADQETQYF,TGTGCCAGCAGGTGGGGGGGGGCAGACCAAGAGACCCAGTACTTC
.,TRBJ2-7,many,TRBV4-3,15,CASSQDGGSSYEQYF,TGCGCCAGCAGCCAAGATGGGGGATCCTCCTACGAGCAGTACTTC
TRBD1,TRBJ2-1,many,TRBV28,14,CASSWVRGKNEQFF,TGTGCCAGCAGTTGGGTCAGGGGGAAAAATGAGCAGTTCTTC
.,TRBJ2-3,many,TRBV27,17,CASSSGPEPVSPDTQYF,TGTGCCAGCAGTTCTGGCCCCGAGCCGGTATCCCCGGATACGCAGTATTTT
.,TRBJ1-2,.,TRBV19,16,CASRDGPAGADYGYTF,TGTGCCAGTAGGGACGGTCCGGCAGGAGCAGACTATGGCTACACCTTC
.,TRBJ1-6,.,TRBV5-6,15,CASSLGWRTASPLHF,TGTGCCAGCAGCTTGGGGTGGCGGACAGCTTCACCCCTCCACTTT
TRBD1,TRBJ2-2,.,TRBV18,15,CASSYTGGNTGELFF,TGTGCCAGCTCATACACAGGGGGCAACACCGGGGAGCTGTTTTTT
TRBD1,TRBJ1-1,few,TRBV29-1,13,CSVVSTTGSEAFF,TGCAGCGTTGTCTCCACGACAGGGTCTGAAGCTTTCTTT
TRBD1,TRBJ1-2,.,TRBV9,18,CASYEGITTGPLPDGYTF,TGTGCCAGCTACGAGGGGATAACGACAGGGCCCTTACCTGATGGCTACACCTTC
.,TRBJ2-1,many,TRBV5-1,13,CASSLGEYNEQFF,TGCGCCAGCAGCTTGGGAGAGTACAATGAGCAGTTCTTC
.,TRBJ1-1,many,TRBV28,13,CASSPSKNTEAFF,TGTGCCAGCAGCCCCAGCAAGAACACTGAAGCTTTCTTT
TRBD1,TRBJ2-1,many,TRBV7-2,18,CASSLDVGTGWDYNEQFF,TGTGCCAGCAGCTTAGACGTGGGGACAGGGTGGGATTACAATGAGCAGTTCTTC
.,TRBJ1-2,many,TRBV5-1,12,CASRTSDYGYTF,TGCGCCAGTCGGACGTCCGACTATGGCTACACCTTC
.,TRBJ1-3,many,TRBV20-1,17,CSARNREFGYSGNTIYF,TGCAGTGCTAGAAACAGGGAGTTCGGATACTCTGGAAACACCATATATTTT
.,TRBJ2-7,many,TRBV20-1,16,CSANQAPDFLGYEQYF,TGCAGTGCTAACCAAGCTCCTGACTTTTTGGGCTACGAGCAGTACTTC
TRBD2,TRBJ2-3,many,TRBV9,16,CASSTQTSGSGDTQYF,TGTGCCAGCAGCACACAGACTAGCGGGAGTGGAGATACGCAGTATTTT
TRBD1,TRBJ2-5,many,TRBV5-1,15,CASSAQGAEGETQYF,TGCGCCAGCAGCGCCCAGGGGGCCGAGGGCGAGACCCAGTACTTC
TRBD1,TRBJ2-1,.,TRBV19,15,CASSFGTGGGNEQFF,TGTGCCAGTAGTTTTGGGACAGGGGGTGGAAATGAGCAGTTCTTC
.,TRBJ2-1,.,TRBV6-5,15,CASSSTAGSYNEQFF,TGTGCCAGCAGTTCCACAGCGGGTTCCTACAATGAGCAGTTCTTC
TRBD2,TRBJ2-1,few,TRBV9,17,CASSAPGSGGSYNEQFF,TGTGCCAGCAGCGCTCCGGGAAGCGGGGGATCCTACAATGAGCAGTTCTTC
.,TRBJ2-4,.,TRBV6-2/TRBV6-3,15,CASSSTSIAKNIQYF,TGTGCCAGCAGTTCCACGAGTATAGCCAAAAACATTCAGTACTTC
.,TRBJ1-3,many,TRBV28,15,CASTPDGGSGNTIYF,TGTGCCAGCACCCCCGACGGGGGTTCTGGAAACACCATATATTTT
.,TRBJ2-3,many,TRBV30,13,CAWSSGAGDMQYF,TGTGCCTGGAGTTCAGGGGCCGGGGATATGCAGTATTTT
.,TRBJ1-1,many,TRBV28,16,CASRKGPGQPSTEAFF,TGTGCCAGCCGCAAAGGACCGGGACAACCATCCACTGAAGCTTTCTTT
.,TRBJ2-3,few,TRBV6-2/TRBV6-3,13,CASSLGLLDTQYF,TGTGCCAGCAGTTTGGGCCTATTAGATACGCAGTATTTT
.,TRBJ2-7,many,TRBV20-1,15,CSASDLPGQFYEQYF,TGCAGTGCTAGTGACCTACCGGGACAATTTTACGAGCAGTACTTC
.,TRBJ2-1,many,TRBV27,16,CASSGETDSSYNEQFF,TGTGCCAGCAGTGGTGAGACAGATTCCTCCTACAATGAGCAGTTCTTC
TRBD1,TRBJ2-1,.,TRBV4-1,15,CASSQAGGATGEQFF,TGCGCCAGCAGCCAAGCAGGGGGCGCCACCGGTGAGCAGTTCTTC
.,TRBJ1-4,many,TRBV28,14,CASSFSTVNEKLFF,TGTGCCAGCAGTTTCTCCACGGTTAATGAAAAACTGTTTTTT
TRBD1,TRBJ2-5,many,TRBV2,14,CASSRDRSGETQYF,TGTGCCAGCAGCCGGGACAGGAGCGGAGAGACCCAGTACTTC
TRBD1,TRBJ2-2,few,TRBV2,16,CASSPSGTGNTGELFF,TGTGCCAGCAGTCCCTCGGGGACAGGGAACACCGGGGAGCTGTTTTTT
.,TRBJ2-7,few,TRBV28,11,CASTRGDEQYF,TGTGCCAGCACCCGTGGTGACGAGCAGTACTTC
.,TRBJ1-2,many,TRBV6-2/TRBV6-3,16,CASSYSPGVPRYGYTF,TGTGCCAGCAGTTACAGTCCGGGGGTTCCACGATATGGCTACACCTTC
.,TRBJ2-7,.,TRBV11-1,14,CASSFGTNTYEQYF,TGTGCCAGCAGCTTCGGGACAAATACCTACGAGCAGTACTTC
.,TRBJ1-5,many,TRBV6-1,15,CASSEEDSDNQPQHF,TGTGCCAGCAGTGAAGAGGACAGTGACAATCAGCCCCAGCATTTT
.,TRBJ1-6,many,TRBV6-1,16,CASSGLEGTVNSPLHF,TGTGCCAGCAGTGGCCTCGAGGGGACTGTCAATTCACCCCTCCACTTT
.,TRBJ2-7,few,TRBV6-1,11,CASSEPYEQYF,TGTGCCAGCAGTGAACCCTACGAGCAGTACTTC
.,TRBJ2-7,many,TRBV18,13,CASHRAPAWEQYF,TGTGCCAGCCACCGGGCGCCGGCATGGGAGCAGTACTTC
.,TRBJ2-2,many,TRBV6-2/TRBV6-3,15,CASSYIARASGELFF,TGTGCCAGCAGTTACATCGCCAGGGCATCCGGGGAGCTGTTTTTT
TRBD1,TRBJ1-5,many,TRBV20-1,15,CSVIPGQGINQPQHF,TGCAGTGTTATACCGGGACAGGGGATTAATCAGCCCCAGCATTTT
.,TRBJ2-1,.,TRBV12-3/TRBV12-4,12,CASSLFRNEQFF,TGTGCCAGCAGTTTATTTCGGAATGAGCAGTTCTTC
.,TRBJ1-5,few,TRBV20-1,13,CSASQGPYQPQHF,TGCAGTGCTAGTCAGGGGCCCTATCAGCCCCAGCATTTT
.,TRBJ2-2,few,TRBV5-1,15,CASSVPSRTVGELFF,TGCGCCAGCAGCGTGCCTTCACGTACGGTGGGGGAGCTGTTTTTT
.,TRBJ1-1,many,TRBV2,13,CAGQAGALNEAFF,TGTGCCGGGCAAGCAGGGGCGCTGAATGAAGCTTTCTTT
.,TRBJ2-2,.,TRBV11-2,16,CASSLWLGAATGELFF,TGTGCCAGCAGCTTATGGTTAGGGGCGGCCACCGGGGAGCTGTTTTTT
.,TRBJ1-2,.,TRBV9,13,CASSMEGSYGYTF,TGTGCCAGCAGCATGGAAGGGAGCTATGGCTACACCTTC
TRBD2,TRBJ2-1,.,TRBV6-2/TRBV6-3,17,CASSYPTGTSGVGEQFF,TGTGCCAGCAGTTACCCGACCGGGACTAGCGGGGTAGGTGAGCAGTTCTTC
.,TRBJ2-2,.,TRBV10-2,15,CASSLGRGAAGELFF,TGCGCCAGCAGTCTGGGCAGGGGTGCCGCCGGGGAGCTGTTTTTT